This T cell receptor (beta chain) emerged from a study of T cell responses to AZD1222 COVID-19 vaccine. V was pared by 6 bases and J by 5 bases, with 9 bases between. The CDR3 runs to 12 residues. Germline V gene sequence: CDR1 SGHAT, CDR2 FQNNGV. Clones were read by immunoSEQ multiplex PCR, and TCRdb kept only the in-frame ones, dropping some. The data show 150,000 to 200,000 clones, around 95% seen once. The rearrangement uses TRBV11-2 and TRBJ2-3; D is unresolved. The sequencing used peripheral blood, collected on day 0 of AZD1222 vaccination. This clonotype was obtained from an adult in good health. This CDR3 reads CASSAGGDTQYF. The CDR3 DNA reads as TGTGCCAGCAGTGCAGGTGGAGATACGCAGTATTTT. Looking up the rest from reference TRBV11-2 and TRBJ2-3 gives the full variable domain: EAGVAQSPRYKIIEKRQSVAFWCNPISGHATLYWYQQILGQGPKLLIQFQNNGVVDDSQLPKDRFSAERLKGVDSTLKIQPAKLEDSAVYLCASSAGGDTQYFGPGTRLTVL.